These T cell receptor beta chains were read from a single sample in a study of T cells in tumors after PD-1 blockade. TCRdb's table, derived via immunoSEQ multiplex PCR, lists solely in-frame clones and lacks some. The table lists approximately 19,000 clones, 81% of them singletons. This sample comprised PBMCs, obtained after anti-PD-1 therapy. These receptors were obtained from a human donor with advanced basal cell or squamous cell carcinoma (not recorded which). Each CDR3 is given with its conserved first and last residue. A D gene is named only where the DNA matches it firmly. Not every row has a clone size; where given, it reads once, few, many or a size class.

clone_size j_call d_call v_call cdr3_aa cdr3_nt
few TRBJ1-1 TRBD1 TRBV6-5 CASTKGDRAPTEAFF TGTGCCAGCACCAAAGGGGACAGGGCGCCTACTGAAGCTTTCTTT
. TRBJ2-7 . TRBV5-6 CASSWRSASYEQYF TGTGCCAGCAGTTGGCGGTCAGCCTCCTACGAGCAGTACTTC
. TRBJ2-3 . TRBV9 CASSLRQAGTDTQYF TGTGCCAGCAGCCTTAGACAGGCCGGCACAGATACGCAGTATTTT
. TRBJ2-1 . TRBV5-1 CASSLGPGSNEQFF TGCGCCAGCAGCTTGGGCCCAGGGAGTAATGAGCAGTTCTTC
. TRBJ2-5 . TRBV5-6 CASSSSGGRRYETQYF TGTGCCAGCAGCTCCTCGGGCGGGCGCAGATATGAGACCCAGTACTTC
. TRBJ1-4 . TRBV7-8 CASSLNRNNEKLFF TGTGCCAGCAGCTTAAACCGAAATAATGAAAAACTGTTTTTT
. TRBJ2-4 TRBD1 TRBV19 CASSIIGQGLAKNIQYF TGTGCCAGTAGTATTATAGGACAGGGACTAGCCAAAAACATTCAGTACTTC
. TRBJ1-3 . TRBV9 CASSAPPENTIYF TGTGCCAGCAGCGCCCCCCCCGAAAACACCATATATTTT
. TRBJ2-3 . TRBV5-1 CASSTPSAPTDTQYF TGCGCCAGCAGCACCCCCAGTGCGCCCACGGATACGCAGTATTTT
. TRBJ2-1 TRBD2 TRBV7-3 CASSPEGTNNNEQFF TGTGCCAGCAGCCCTGAAGGGACTAACAACAATGAGCAGTTCTTC
. TRBJ2-3 TRBD2 TRBV7-6 CASSLAATSGSGTQYF TGTGCCAGCAGCTTAGCTGCGACTAGCGGGAGCGGTACGCAGTATTTT
. TRBJ2-2 . TRBV6-1 CASSDINTGELFF TGTGCCAGCAGTGATATCAACACCGGGGAGCTGTTTTTT
once TRBJ2-2 . TRBV5-1 CASSLARQGPGELFF TGCGCCAGCAGCTTGGCTCGTCAGGGGCCCGGGGAGCTGTTTTTT
. TRBJ1-6 TRBD1 TRBV18 CASSPFGPGQGNSPLHF TGTGCCAGCTCACCATTCGGTCCGGGACAGGGCAATTCACCCCTCCACTTT
. TRBJ1-5 . TRBV5-1 CASSLARDQPQHF TGCGCCAGCAGCTTGGCACGCGATCAGCCCCAGCATTTT
. TRBJ2-1 TRBD2 TRBV27 CASSPRTPPGGEQFF TGTGCCAGCAGTCCCCGGACTCCACCGGGGGGTGAGCAGTTCTTC
large TRBJ2-7 TRBD1 TRBV7-2 CASSSQGAAYEQYF TGTGCCAGCAGCTCACAGGGGGCCGCCTACGAGCAGTACTTC
. TRBJ2-7 TRBD1 TRBV6-1 CASSEAGTAVYEQYF TGTGCCAGCAGTGAAGCCGGGACAGCGGTATACGAGCAGTACTTC
. TRBJ2-1 TRBD2 TRBV28 CASSRLAGATVYEQFF TGTGCCAGCAGTCGCCTAGCGGGGGCAACGGTGTATGAGCAGTTCTTC
once TRBJ2-1 TRBD1 TRBV4-1 CASSKGQGEVGEQFF TGCGCCAGCAGCAAAGGACAGGGTGAGGTTGGTGAGCAGTTCTTC
. TRBJ2-5 . TRBV6-5 CASSYSLGLGEETQYF TGTGCCAGCAGTTACAGCCTGGGGTTGGGGGAAGAGACCCAGTACTTC
. TRBJ2-1 . TRBV7-6 CASSFSGYEQFF TGTGCCAGCAGCTTTTCAGGCTATGAGCAGTTCTTC
. TRBJ1-2 TRBD1 TRBV4-1 CASSPDRGYGYTF TGCGCCAGCAGCCCGGACAGGGGCTATGGCTACACCTTC
. TRBJ2-1 . TRBV6-1 CASSEYYNEQFF TGTGCCAGCAGTGAATACTACAATGAGCAGTTCTTC
. TRBJ1-2 TRBD1 TRBV5-1 CASSPGQGGPLGYGYTF TGCGCCAGCAGCCCCGGACAGGGGGGACCTTTGGGCTATGGCTACACCTTC
. TRBJ2-2 TRBD1 TRBV27 CASSLARGSGELFF TGTGCCAGCAGTTTAGCCAGGGGGTCCGGGGAGCTGTTTTTT
. TRBJ2-7 TRBD2 TRBV9 CASSVGGMNEQYF TGTGCCAGCAGCGTGGGGGGGATGAACGAGCAGTACTTC
. TRBJ2-2 TRBD1 TRBV10-3 CAMADRENTGELFF TGTGCCATGGCGGACAGGGAGAACACCGGGGAGCTGTTTTTT
. TRBJ2-7 . TRBV7-3 CASSPNGSPSYEQYF TGTGCCAGCAGCCCCAACGGCAGTCCCTCCTACGAGCAGTACTTC
. TRBJ2-3 . TRBV5-1 CASSLDSGADTQYF TGCGCCAGCAGCTTGGATAGCGGAGCAGATACGCAGTATTTT
. TRBJ1-2 TRBD1 TRBV7-8 CASSSHRDRAIIYGYTF TGTGCCAGCAGCTCACACCGGGACAGGGCCATTATCTATGGCTACACCTTC
. TRBJ2-1 TRBD2 TRBV9 CASSARSLAGSYNEQFF TGTGCCAGCAGCGCCCGGTCACTAGCGGGATCCTACAATGAGCAGTTCTTC
. TRBJ1-1 . TRBV4-1 CASSQEGGTTEAFF TGCGCCAGCAGCCAAGAGGGGGGTACCACTGAAGCTTTCTTT
. TRBJ1-3 . TRBV15 CATSRERGAGNTIYF TGTGCCACCAGCAGAGAGCGGGGCGCTGGAAACACCATATATTTT
. TRBJ2-7 . TRBV5-6 CASSHWGGREYEQYF TGTGCCAGCAGCCATTGGGGAGGAAGGGAATACGAGCAGTACTTC
. TRBJ1-1 . TRBV18 CASSTTASLEGVGVRAFF TGTGCCAGCTCAACCACCGCAAGCCTCGAGGGGGTCGGAGTCAGAGCTTTCTTT
once TRBJ1-5 . TRBV6-4 CASSADFPQHF TGTGCCAGCAGTGCCGACTTTCCCCAGCATTTT
. TRBJ1-1 . TRBV28 CASSLGTEAFF TGTGCCAGCAGTTTGGGCACTGAAGCTTTCTTT
. TRBJ1-2 . TRBV6-4 CASSDMGKGERGYTF TGTGCCAGCAGTGACATGGGCAAAGGGGAAAGGGGCTACACCTTC
. TRBJ2-2 . TRBV5-1 CASNEFGGSTGELFF TGCGCCAGCAATGAATTCGGAGGTAGCACCGGGGAGCTGTTTTTT
. TRBJ2-3 . TRBV6-5 CASSYYKGGTDTQYF TGTGCCAGCAGTTACTACAAGGGAGGCACAGATACGCAGTATTTT
. TRBJ2-1 . TRBV5-1 CASTSPVLGSYNEQFF TGCGCCAGCACTTCCCCGGTCCTCGGCTCCTACAATGAGCAGTTCTTC
few TRBJ2-2 TRBD2 TRBV19 CASSTIAGLANTGELFF TGTGCCAGTAGTACTATTGCGGGACTAGCGAACACCGGGGAGCTGTTTTTT
few TRBJ2-5 . TRBV7-8 CASSLLGQGETQYF TGTGCCAGCAGCTTACTGGGACAAGGAGAGACCCAGTACTTC
. TRBJ2-7 . TRBV28 CASKWGATYEQYF TGTGCCAGCAAATGGGGAGCCACCTACGAGCAGTACTTC
few TRBJ1-6 . TRBV19 CASTDRPGRSNSPLHF TGTGCCAGTACCGACCGACCGGGACGGAGTAATTCACCCCTCCACTTT